The clone carrying this T cell receptor beta chain was seen only a few times. This CDR3 comprises 15 residues. Germline CDR1 reads SEHNR; CDR2 reads FQNEAQ (reference sequence). V was trimmed by 0 bases and J by 3 bases, leaving 9 bases between them. The entry originates in a study of blood T cell repertoires in COVID-19. The overall study: The analysed material was cDNA or gDNA that came from T cells, B-cell-depleted T cells, or PBMCs.

Assay used: immunoSEQ multiplex PCR; TCRdb lists only in-frame clones, some missing. Counted here are over 90,000 clones, over 75% occurring once; the ten biggest clones make up 13%. The sample was peripheral blood. The rearrangement joins TRBV7-9 to TRBJ1-5; D is ambiguous. The TCR originated in a human donor in a cohort sampled during active or convalescent COVID-19. The CDR3 reads CASSLAEGYNQPQHF. DNA of the CDR3: TGTGCCAGCAGCTTAGCGGAGGGCTACAATCAGCCCCAGCATTTT.